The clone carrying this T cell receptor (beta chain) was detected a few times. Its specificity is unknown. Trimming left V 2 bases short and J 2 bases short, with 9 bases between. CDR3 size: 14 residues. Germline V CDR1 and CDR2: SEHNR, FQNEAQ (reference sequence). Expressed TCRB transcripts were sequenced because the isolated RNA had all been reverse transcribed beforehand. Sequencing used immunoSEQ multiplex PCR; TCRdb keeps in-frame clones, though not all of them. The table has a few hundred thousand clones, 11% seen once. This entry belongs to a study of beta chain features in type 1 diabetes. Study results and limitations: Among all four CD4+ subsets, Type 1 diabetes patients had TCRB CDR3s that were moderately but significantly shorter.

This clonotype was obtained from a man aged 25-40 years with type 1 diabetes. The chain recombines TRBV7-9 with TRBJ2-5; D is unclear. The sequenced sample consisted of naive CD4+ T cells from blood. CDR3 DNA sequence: TGTGCCAGCAGCTTACAGTGGCAGCAAGAGACCCAGTACTTC. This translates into CASSLQWQQETQYF.